Shown below are 30 T cell receptor beta chains from a single sample sequenced in a study of T cells in localized non-small cell lung cancer. The assay was immunoSEQ multiplex PCR, and TCRdb's table has in-frame clones only and misses some. In the table there are around 3,000 clones, under 30% of which are singletons. The material sequenced was normal lung tissue next to the tumor, taken before any cancer treatment. The source is a male donor at least 60 years old with stage II lung adenocarcinoma.

The chain is built from TRBV30 and TRBJ1-1; no firm D call. The CDR3 sequence is 14 residues long. Between the trimmed V and J ends, which lost 2 bases and 1 base, there was a span of 11 bases. Germline assignment: CDR1 GTSNPN and CDR2 SVGIG (reference sequence). CDR3 residues: CAWSLPPENTEAFF. Here the CDR3 DNA reads TGTGCCTGGAGTTTACCCCCGGAGAACACTGAAGCTTTCTTT.

This chain connects TRBV5-1 to TRBJ1-1, with D possibly TRBD1 on 6 matching bases. CDR3 length equals 15 residues. V was trimmed by 1 base and J by 5 bases, leaving 15 bases between them. Germline loops: CDR1 SGHRS, CDR2 YFSETQ. CDR3 amino acids: CASSLKGEGGTEAFF. CDR3 nucleotide sequence: TGCGCCAGCAGCTTGAAGGGGGAGGGCGGAACTGAAGCTTTCTTT.

The genes are TRBV5-1 and TRBJ2-6; the D call may be TRBD1 or TRBD2 (5 bases each). With 1 base removed from V and 2 bases from J, the gap between germline ends came to 16 bases. The germline gives CDR1 SGHRS, CDR2 YFSETQ. The CDR3 is 18 amino acids. The CDR3 is CASSLLSGSGAGANVLTF. DNA for the CDR3: TGCGCCAGCAGCTTGTTGTCAGGGAGTGGGGCTGGGGCCAACGTCCTGACTTTC.

This clone was detected only a few times. The J gene is TRBJ2-7, the V gene TRBV11-3, with 7 nucleotides matching TRBD1. Germline V lookup: CDR1 SGHNT, CDR2 YENEEA. The CDR3 sequence is 14 residues long. Losses at the gene ends were 4 bases for V and 1 base for J; bases not matched to a gene: 4. CDR3: CASSSDRVSYEQYF. In DNA, the CDR3 is TGTGCCAGCAGCTCCGACAGGGTATCCTACGAGCAGTACTTC.

This clone was seen only a few times. The chain couples TRBV9 to TRBJ1-2, with D hard to call. This CDR3 region has 15 residues. Germline CDR1 SGDLS, CDR2 YYNGEE. Trimming cost V 4 bases and J 4 bases, with 17 bases left between them. The DNA of the CDR3 is TGTGCCAGCAGCTTCCGTTCCGGGATGGGCTATGGCTACACCTTC. This encodes CASSFRSGMGYGYTF.

By share, this clone ranks as medium-sized (0.01 to 0.1%). The chain joins TRBV6-8 to TRBJ2-7, with TRBD1 identical over 12 bases. From germline, CDR1 is MNHGY and CDR2 SAAAGT. With V trimmed by 2 bases and J by 6 bases, 2 bases remained unmatched. The CDR3 extends over 14 amino acids. The chain's CDR3 is CASSYRDRGREQYF. The CDR3 DNA is TGTGCCAGCAGTTACCGGGACAGGGGGCGCGAGCAGTACTTC.

This CDR3 reads CASSPPGGNTGELFF. The CDR3 DNA reads TGTGCCAGCAGCCCCCCCGGGGGGAACACCGGGGAGCTGTTTTTT. The chain couples TRBV14 to TRBJ2-2, with D tentatively TRBD2 (6 bases). CDR1 is SGHDN and CDR2 is FVKESK in the germline V gene. The V and J ends lost 4 bases and 1 base respectively, with 10 bases between them. This CDR3 spans 15 amino acids. Full variable domain (remainder filled in from reference TRBV14 and TRBJ2-2): EAGVTQFPSHSVIEKGQTVTLRCDPISGHDNLYWYRRVMGKEIKFLLHFVKESKQDESGMPNNRFLAERTGGTYSTLKVQPAELEDSGVYFCASSPPGGNTGELFFGEGSRLTVL.

This clone turned up a few times. This sequence joins TRBV5-1 and TRBJ2-5; perhaps TRBD2 as D (5 bases). Trimming took off 2 bases at V and 4 bases at J, with 18 bases between the two ends. The CDR3 consists of 16 residues. Germline lookup yields CDR1 SGHRS and CDR2 YFSETQ. CDR3 coding DNA: TGCGCCAGCAGCTTAGCCATTGCTTCCGGAGGAGAGACCCAGTACTTC. Protein product: CASSLAIASGGETQYF. Supplemented by reference TRBV5-1 and TRBJ2-5, the full variable domain reads KAGVTQTPRYLIKTRGQQVTLSCSPISGHRSVSWYQQTPGQGLQFLFEYFSETQRNKGNFPGRFSGRQFSNSRSEMNVSTLELGDSALYLCASSLAIASGGETQYFGPGTRLLVL.

The gene calls are TRBV11-3 and TRBJ2-1; weak D call: TRBD2 (5 bases). The germline V and J ends were trimmed by 5 bases and 5 bases, with 19 bases remaining between them. The CDR3 runs 16 residues. Germline loops: CDR1 SGHNT, CDR2 YENEEA. The CDR3 sequence is CASSRYGVATNNEQFF. The CDR3 DNA sequence: TGTGCCAGCAGCCGATACGGGGTAGCGACCAACAATGAGCAGTTCTTC.

This chain connects TRBV11-3 to TRBJ1-2, with a weak D call TRBD1 (5 bases). The CDR3 runs 14 residues. Germline-derived CDR1 and CDR2 are SGHNT and YENEEA. Trimming pared 5 bases from V and 6 bases from J, leaving 16 bases between. The CDR3: CASSLFQGADGYTF. The CDR3, as DNA: TGTGCCAGCAGCCTGTTCCAAGGGGCGGATGGCTACACCTTC.

This clone is medium-sized by share. This rearrangement joins TRBV11-3 to TRBJ2-1; D could derive from TRBD1 or TRBD2 (5 bases each). V dropped 3 bases and J dropped 4 bases, with 10 bases sitting between them. The CDR3 consists of 14 residues. CDR1 is SGHNT and CDR2 is YENEEA in the germline V gene. CDR3 amino acids: CASSFEGIYNEQFF. CDR3 coding DNA: TGTGCCAGCAGCTTCGAGGGGATTTACAATGAGCAGTTCTTC.

The chain employs TRBV5-1 and TRBJ1-2; D is undetermined. Looked up from germline, CDR1 is SGHRS and CDR2 is YFSETQ. Trimming took 0 bases from V and 8 from J, leaving 14 bases between them. This CDR3 region has 14 residues. The CDR3 DNA reads as TGCGCCAGCAGCTTGGCCCCAGGTCTAGAAGGCTACACCTTC. Its translation is CASSLAPGLEGYTF.

J is TRBJ2-7 and V is TRBV19; 10 bases are shared with TRBD1. The CDR3 length is 15 residues. Germline V CDR1 and CDR2: LNHDA, SQIVND (reference sequence). J was trimmed by 2 bases and V by 5 bases; bases with no gene match: 6. Here the CDR3 DNA reads TGTGCCAGTAGTCTCCGGACAGGGGGGACCTACGAGCAGTACTTC. This codes for CASSLRTGGTYEQYF.

This clone showed up just a few times. V and J are TRBV28 and TRBJ2-1; no clear D. The germline CDR1 and CDR2 sequences are MDHEN and SYDVKM. V was clipped by 6 bases and J by 5 bases, with 17 bases between them. CDR3 length equals 15 residues. The DNA for the CDR3 is TGTGCCAGCAGCCCCATTGATGGTCTCGACAATGAGCAGTTCTTC. This encodes CASSPIDGLDNEQFF.

In this sample, this clone turned up a few times. This rearrangement joins TRBV11-3 to TRBJ2-7; D not resolved. This CDR3 has 15 residues. Germline CDR1 SGHNT, CDR2 YENEEA. V was clipped by 4 bases and J by 0 bases, with 13 bases between them. This CDR3 reads CASSYWTVSSYEQYF. The CDR3 region has the DNA TGTGCCAGCAGCTATTGGACGGTGAGCTCCTACGAGCAGTACTTC.

The chain couples TRBV5-1 to TRBJ1-1; D call uncertain. Looked up from germline, CDR1 is SGHRS and CDR2 is YFSETQ. Deletions cut 0 bases from V and 2 bases from J, with 8 bases between. This CDR3 comprises 14 residues. CDR3 DNA: TGCGCCAGCAGCTTGGCTTCGGGAAACACTGAAGCTTTCTTT. Translating it yields CASSLASGNTEAFF.

As DNA, the CDR3 is TGTGCCAGCAGCCCCCGGACAGGGTACAATGAGCAGTTCTTC. Protein: CASSPRTGYNEQFF. J is TRBJ2-1 and V is TRBV11-3; 8 positions match TRBD1. The CDR3 extends over 14 amino acids. The V segment lost 5 bases and the J segment 4 bases; nucleotides outside the gene matches: 4. CDR1 SGHNT and CDR2 YENEEA come from the germline V gene.

This clone ranks as medium-sized. This chain joins TRBV28 and TRBJ1-1; 12 bases fit TRBD1. After removal of 6 bases from V and 3 bases from J, the junction contained 2 bases not matched to a gene. CDR3 size: 14 residues. The V gene's germline CDR1 is MDHEN and CDR2 SYDVKM. The CDR3, as DNA: TGTGCCAGCAGGGGACAGGGGGCTTACACTGAAGCTTTCTTT. It codes for CASRGQGAYTEAFF.

By proportion, this clone is large. The chain couples TRBV30 to TRBJ2-7; 9 bases match TRBD1. Germline V gives CDR1 GTSNPN, CDR2 SVGIG (reference sequence). The CDR3 has 14 amino acids. The J segment lost 5 bases and the V segment lost 3 bases, leaving 8 bases of the junction unmatched. In DNA, the CDR3 is TGTGCCTGGAGACAGGGGGCGTCCTCTAACGAGCAGTACTTC. This translates into CAWRQGASSNEQYF.

The genes are TRBV18 and TRBJ1-1; 7 bases are a match to TRBD1. Per the germline V gene, CDR1 is KGHSH and CDR2 is LQKENI. After removal of 5 bases from V and 3 bases from J, the junction contained 6 bases not matched to a gene. The CDR3 runs 14 residues. CDR3 DNA: TGTGCCAGCTCAACCGGGACAGTGGACACTGAAGCTTTCTTT. This translates into CASSTGTVDTEAFF. The variable domain in full, with the rest retrieved from reference TRBV18 and TRBJ1-1, is NAGVMQNPRHLVRRRGQEARLRCSPMKGHSHVYWYRQLPEEGLKFMVYLQKENIIDESGMPKERFSAEFPKEGPSILRIQQVVRGDSAAYFCASSTGTVDTEAFFGQGTRLTVV.

On this clone: The same CDR3 is also encoded by other DNA sequences in this sample. This chain connects TRBV6-8 to TRBJ2-7; D perhaps matches TRBD1 (6 bases). Between the trimmed V and J ends, which lost 4 bases and 4 bases, there was a span of 11 bases. CDR1 and CDR2 (germline): MNHGY, SAAAGT. CDR3 length: 13 residues. The CDR3 coding sequence is TGTGCCAGCAGTTTTCAGGGGCCTTACGAGCAGTACTTC. It is translated as CASSFQGPYEQYF.

In its sample, this clone ranks as medium-sized (0.01 to 0.1%). This chain joins TRBV6-8 and TRBJ1-1; 8 bases agree with TRBD1. With 4 bases clipped from V and 3 bases from J, the junction kept 7 bases outside the gene matches. The CDR3 extends over 15 amino acids. Germline loops: CDR1 MNHGY, CDR2 SAAAGT. For the CDR3, the DNA is TGTGCCAGCAGTTCGCTCGACAGGGGCCACACTGAAGCTTTCTTT. This encodes CASSSLDRGHTEAFF.

This clone was counted between two and nine times. This chain links TRBV2 with TRBJ2-7; D is perhaps TRBD2 (6 bases). This CDR3 has 14 residues. Germline-derived CDR1 and CDR2 are SNHLY and FYNNEI. V gave up 6 bases and J gave up 6 bases, with 18 bases separating them. CDR3 residues: CASRRTRTGGEQYF. As DNA, the CDR3 is TGTGCCAGCAGGAGAACTCGGACCGGGGGCGAGCAGTACTTC.

The rearrangement uses TRBV19 and TRBJ2-1; 7 positions match TRBD2. Germline V gene data show CDR1 as LNHDA and CDR2 as SQIVND (reference sequence). The CDR3 is made up of 12 amino acids. V lost 3 bases, J lost 12 bases, and 5 bases stayed unmatched. CDR3 nucleotides: TGTGCCAGTAGTATTGGGGGGGTTCGGCAGTTCTTC. It codes for CASSIGGVRQFF.

This clone was observed a handful of times. This chain connects TRBV28 to TRBJ2-4; D gene ambiguous. V was shortened by 2 bases and J by 1 base, with 6 bases between the two germline ends. This CDR3 is 14 amino acids long. CDR1 is MDHEN and CDR2 is SYDVKM in the germline V gene. For the CDR3, the DNA is TGTGCCAGCAGTTTAAATTGGGCCAAAAACATTCAGTACTTC. Amino acids: CASSLNWAKNIQYF. Filled out from reference TRBV28 and TRBJ2-4, the complete variable domain reads DVKVTQSSRYLVKRTGEKVFLECVQDMDHENMFWYRQDPGLGLRLIYFSYDVKMKEKGDIPEGYSVSREKKERFSLILESASTNQTSMYLCASSLNWAKNIQYFGAGTRLSVL.

The chain is built from TRBV19 and TRBJ1-5; D remains ambiguous. The CDR3 is made up of 12 amino acids. Germline V lookup: CDR1 LNHDA, CDR2 SQIVND (reference sequence). V lost 3 bases to trimming and J lost 5 bases, with 5 bases between them. This CDR3 reads CASSMTDQPQHF. DNA for the CDR3: TGTGCCAGTAGTATGACGGATCAGCCCCAGCATTTT.

This clone rates as medium-sized. The chain uses TRBV7-2 and TRBJ2-3; D possibly corresponds to TRBD2 (6 bases). This CDR3 has 13 amino acids. V was pared by 7 bases and J by 0 bases, with 8 bases between. Germline CDR1 reads SGHTA; CDR2 reads FQGNSA. CDR3 loop: CASKSGSTDTQYF. The CDR3 coding sequence is TGTGCCAGCAAGAGCGGGAGCACAGATACGCAGTATTTT.

The chain joins TRBV9 to TRBJ1-4, with D maybe TRBD1 (6 bases). The CDR3 sequence is 15 residues long. CDR1 is SGDLS, CDR2 YYNGEE, per germline. The V end was cut by 7 bases, the J end by 7 bases, with 20 bases between. CDR3 DNA: TGTGCCAGCGGAAGAGCGGGGGGCCGTCGTGAAAAACTGTTTTTT. Encoded protein: CASGRAGGRREKLFF.

V and J are TRBV11-3 and TRBJ1-1; tentatively, D is TRBD1 (5 bases). Trimming took off 2 bases at V and 0 bases at J, with 13 bases between the two ends. CDR1 is SGHNT and CDR2 is YENEEA in the germline V gene. The CDR3 runs to 16 residues. CDR3 loop: CASSLRRGRMNTEAFF. The CDR3 DNA follows: TGTGCCAGCAGCTTAAGGAGGGGTAGAATGAACACTGAAGCTTTCTTT.

V gene TRBV11-3 combines with J gene TRBJ1-3; TRBD1 is a possible D gene (5 bases). The V gene's germline CDR1 is SGHNT and CDR2 YENEEA. The V and J ends lost 5 bases and 0 bases respectively, with 14 bases between them. This CDR3 is built from 16 residues. The CDR3 sequence: CASSPPGRHSGNTIYF. In DNA form, the CDR3 reads TGTGCCAGCAGCCCCCCGGGACGGCACTCTGGAAACACCATATATTTT.